The TCR beta chain described here comes from a study of T-cell memory formation after mild COVID-19. General study findings and limits: Most CD4+ clones that shrank were in CM and EM, while CD8+ ones turned up in EMRA.

With respect to this clonotype: Its matching antigen is unknown.

TCRdb independently ran MiXCR on the 5' RACE reads; one entry per CDR3 protein. The sample yields over 450,000 distinct CDR3 sequences, roughly 20% seen once. This CDR3 is built from 14 residues. The germline gives CDR1 MGHRA, CDR2 YSYEKL. V shed 1 base, J shed 6 bases, and the junction held 6 bases outside the gene matches. This sequence was found in an adult woman who had mild COVID-19 (a few samples of this study predate the infection). Cell type and time point are not known. The sequencing input was PBMCs or a T cell subset sorted from them (not recorded which). The chain recombines TRBV4-1 with TRBJ2-7; 7 positions match TRBD1. This chain's CDR3 is CASSQGQGLSEQYF. In DNA form, the CDR3 reads TGCGCCAGCAGCCAAGGACAGGGCTTGAGCGAGCAGTACTTC.